The 16 T cell receptor beta chains in this list originate from one sample, sequenced in a study of PD-1 and CTLA-4 blockade in melanoma. TCRdb's copy holds only in-frame clones and misses some; the assay was immunoSEQ multiplex PCR. In the table there are roughly 16,000 clones, 73% of which are singletons. The material sequenced was CD8+ T cells from peripheral blood, taken before anti-PD-1 treatment. The origin of the receptors is a human donor with melanoma.

This clone was seen once. The J gene is TRBJ2-1, the V gene TRBV30; D perhaps matches TRBD2 (6 bases). The CDR3 covers 14 residues. V was shortened by 4 bases and J by 6 bases, with 16 bases between the two germline ends. Germline CDR1 and CDR2: GTSNPN and SVGIG (reference sequence). The CDR3 sequence is CAWISGSWGNEQFF. The CDR3 DNA sequence: TGTGCCTGGATCAGCGGGTCGTGGGGCAATGAGCAGTTCTTC.

The V call is TRBV24-1, the J call TRBJ1-1, with unresolved D. The length of the CDR3 is 12 residues. The V end lost 0 bases, the J end lost 8 bases, and 6 bases lay between the germline ends. Germline lookup yields CDR1 KGHDR and CDR2 SFDVKD. CDR3: CATSDLGGEAFF. The CDR3 DNA follows: TGTGCCACCAGTGATTTGGGCGGGGAAGCTTTCTTT.

Judged by abundance, this clone is medium-sized. V usage is TRBV5-4 and J usage is TRBJ2-7; unclear D gene. The V gene lost 4 bases and the J gene lost 3 bases, with 17 bases spanning the gap. The CDR3 is 15 amino acids. Germline V CDR1 and CDR2: SGHNT, YYREEE (reference sequence). CDR3 DNA sequence: TGTGCCAGCAGCCTGGGTGGGCTAGTGGGCTACGAGCAGTACTTC. Translating gives CASSLGGLVGYEQYF.

The rearrangement links TRBV19 to TRBJ2-1; D is unresolved. Germline V gives CDR1 LNHDA, CDR2 SQIVND (reference sequence). Trimming shortened V by 3 bases and J by 9 bases, and 9 bases separated the two germline ends. The CDR3 extends over 12 amino acids. CDR3 region: CASSMGSAEQFF. CDR3 nucleotides: TGTGCCAGTAGTATGGGGTCTGCTGAGCAGTTCTTC.

Here the CDR3 DNA reads TGTGCCAGCAGCTTAGATCCCAGCGGAAGCACAGATACGCAGTATTTT. It translates to CASSLDPSGSTDTQYF. V usage is TRBV11-3 and J usage is TRBJ2-3; tentatively, D is TRBD2 (5 bases). The CDR3 loop spans 16 amino acids. Trimming removed 0 bases from V and 0 bases from J, with 10 bases in between. In germline, CDR1 is SGHNT, CDR2 YENEEA. Full variable domain (remainder filled in from reference TRBV11-3 and TRBJ2-3): EAGVVQSPRYKIIEKKQPVAFWCNPISGHNTLYWYLQNLGQGPELLIRYENEEAVDDSQLPKDRFSAERLKGVDSTLKIQPAELGDSAVYLCASSLDPSGSTDTQYFGPGTRLTVL.

By share of the sample, this clone is medium-sized. This sequence joins TRBV19 and TRBJ1-3, with D perhaps matching TRBD1 (6 bases). The CDR3 is made up of 15 amino acids. The V gene lost 5 bases and the J gene lost 0 bases, with 11 bases spanning the gap. Germline V gives CDR1 LNHDA, CDR2 SQIVND (reference sequence). CDR3 nucleotides: TGTGCCAGTAGTTTGGACAGCGGCTCTGGAAACACCATATATTTT. The encoded protein is CASSLDSGSGNTIYF.

This clone came up a few times. CDR3 sequence (DNA): TGTGCCAGCAGCATCCCGGGCCTCGAAGCTTTCTTT. Translating gives CASSIPGLEAFF. The chain combines TRBV7-9 with TRBJ1-1; D gene uncertain. Trimming took 5 bases from V and 8 from J, leaving 12 bases between them. Looked up from germline, CDR1 is SEHNR and CDR2 is FQNEAQ (reference sequence). The CDR3 runs 12 residues.

J is TRBJ2-4 and V is TRBV5-4; D is possibly TRBD1 (5 bases). This CDR3 comprises 14 residues. V shed 2 bases and J shed 1 base, with 7 bases lying between them. CDR1 is SGHNT, CDR2 YYREEE, per germline (reference sequence). DNA for the CDR3: TGTGCCAGCAGCTTATCAGGGGCCAAAAACATTCAGTACTTC. It yields the protein CASSLSGAKNIQYF. The entire variable domain, with the rest obtained from reference TRBV5-4 and TRBJ2-4, is as follows: ETGVTQSPTHLIKTRGQQVTLRCSSQSGHNTVSWYQQALGQGPQFIFQYYREEENGRGNFPPRFSGLQFPNYSSELNVNALELDDSALYLCASSLSGAKNIQYFGAGTRLSVL.

J is TRBJ2-1 and V is TRBV3-1 (or the pseudogene TRBV3-2); D is unresolved. V was cut by 0 bases and J by 10 bases, with 10 bases left in between. Germline lookup yields CDR1 LGHDT and CDR2 YNNKEL (reference sequence). The CDR3 sequence is 13 residues long. CDR3 DNA: TGTGCCAGCAGCCAAGATTTCCCTCTCGAGCAGTTCTTC. Its protein product is CASSQDFPLEQFF.

In its sample, this clone is medium-sized. V usage is TRBV6-1 and J usage is TRBJ2-7, with 7 bases that match TRBD1. The CDR3 is made up of 16 amino acids. Trimming took 1 base from V and 3 from J; bases not matched to a gene: 9. The germline gives CDR1 MNHNS, CDR2 SASEGT. The CDR3 region is CASSEVSAGGYYEQYF. The CDR3 nucleotides are TGTGCCAGCAGTGAAGTGAGTGCAGGGGGATACTACGAGCAGTACTTC.

This clone showed up just a few times. The V call is TRBV2, the J call TRBJ2-1; 9 bases match TRBD1. V shed 6 bases, J shed 4 bases, and the junction held 1 base outside the gene matches. The CDR3 sequence is 13 residues long. The germline gives CDR1 SNHLY, CDR2 FYNNEI. CDR3 protein: CASRDRGYNEQFF. The CDR3 nucleotides read TGTGCCAGCAGGGACAGGGGATACAATGAGCAGTTCTTC.

J is TRBJ1-2 and V is TRBV6-5; D uncertain. V was clipped by 8 bases and J by 6 bases, with 13 bases between them. This CDR3 has 12 residues. Germline V gene lookup returns CDR1 MNHEY and CDR2 SVGAGI. The CDR3 DNA follows: TGTGCCAGCGGTTCACTCGGGAATGGCTACACCTTC. Amino acid sequence: CASGSLGNGYTF.

The rearrangement joins TRBV7-9 to TRBJ1-5; 8 bases fit TRBD1. The V and J ends lost 4 bases and 9 bases, in that order; junction bases with no gene match: 14. Looked up from germline, CDR1 is SEHNR and CDR2 is FQNEAQ (reference sequence). The CDR3 consists of 16 residues. The CDR3 loop is CASSSLTGQGEGPQHF. DNA for the CDR3: TGTGCCAGCAGCTCCCTTACAGGACAGGGCGAGGGGCCCCAGCATTTT. The whole variable domain, remainder taken from reference TRBV7-9 and TRBJ1-5, is DTGVSQNPRHKITKRGQNVTFRCDPISEHNRLYWYRQTLGQGPEFLTYFQNEAQLEKSRLLSDRFSAERPKGSFSTLEIQRTEQGDSAMYLCASSSLTGQGEGPQHFGDGTRLSIL.

DNA of the CDR3: TGTGCCAGCAGTTTCAGGGGGCTTGATCAGCCCCAGCATTTT. It translates to CASSFRGLDQPQHF. V and J are TRBV13 and TRBJ1-5; 8 nucleotides agree with TRBD1. V was clipped by 6 bases and J by 5 bases; unmatched bases: 6. Germline values: CDR1 PRHDT, CDR2 FYEKMQ (reference sequence). The CDR3 is made up of 14 amino acids.

CDR3 sequence: CASSLTSSYNEQFF. The CDR3 bases are TGTGCCAGCAGTTTGACCAGCTCCTACAATGAGCAGTTCTTC. This chain connects TRBV27 to TRBJ2-1; D is undetermined. Germline V lookup: CDR1 MNHEY, CDR2 SMNVEV (reference sequence). The CDR3 has 14 residues. V lost 3 bases to trimming and J lost 0 bases, with 6 bases between them.

V and J are TRBV27 and TRBJ2-7; TRBD2 matches at 12 bases. Germline CDR1 MNHEY, CDR2 SMNVEV (reference sequence). The CDR3 consists of 16 residues. V was pared by 0 bases and J by 5 bases, with 5 bases of the junction left unmatched. The CDR3 loop is CASSLSTSGSYNEQYF. DNA for the CDR3: TGTGCCAGCAGTTTATCGACTAGCGGGAGTTACAACGAGCAGTACTTC.